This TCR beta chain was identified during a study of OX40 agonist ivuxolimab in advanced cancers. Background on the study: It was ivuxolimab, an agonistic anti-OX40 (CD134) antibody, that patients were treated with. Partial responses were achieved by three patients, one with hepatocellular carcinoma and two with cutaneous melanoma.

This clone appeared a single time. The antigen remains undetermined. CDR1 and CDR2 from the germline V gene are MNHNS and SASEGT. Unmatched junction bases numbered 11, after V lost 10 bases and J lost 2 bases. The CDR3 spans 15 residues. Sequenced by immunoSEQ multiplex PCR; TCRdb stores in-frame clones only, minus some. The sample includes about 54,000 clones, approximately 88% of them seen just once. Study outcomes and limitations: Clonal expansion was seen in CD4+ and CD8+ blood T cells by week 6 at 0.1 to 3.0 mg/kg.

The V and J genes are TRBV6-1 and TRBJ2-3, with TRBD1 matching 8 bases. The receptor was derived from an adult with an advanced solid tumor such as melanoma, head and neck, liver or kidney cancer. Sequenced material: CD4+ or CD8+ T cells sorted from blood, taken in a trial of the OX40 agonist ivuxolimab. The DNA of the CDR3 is TGTGCCACCACATTTGGGACAGGTAACACAGATACGCAGTATTTT. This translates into CATTFGTGNTDTQYF.